One TCR beta chain is described in this entry. The CDR3 runs to 13 residues. Germline CDR1 and CDR2: SGDLS and YYNGEE. V lost 7 bases to trimming and J lost 10 bases, with 15 bases between them. The source of the sample is a study of neoadjuvant anti-PD-1 for oral cavity cancer. Time point denoted: after neoadjuvant nivolumab, at surgical resection. PBMC libraries mostly used around 510 ng of input genomic DNA, with six replicates per sample. Here immunoSEQ multiplex PCR was the method, and the copy in TCRdb shows in-frame clones only, minus some. The sample comprises about 14,000 clones, 65% to 80% of which are singletons, and 2% to 2.5% rests with the top ten.

The chain employs TRBV9 and TRBJ1-6; D perhaps matches TRBD1 (6 bases). Material: PBMCs, obtained after nivolumab (anti-PD-1) treatment. The source of this sequence is a person aged 35 to 85 with oral cavity squamous cell carcinoma. The CDR3 DNA reads as TGTGCCAGCGGGGAGGGGGAACGGTCACCCCTCCACTTT. Residues: CASGEGERSPLHF. The full variable domain, in which reference TRBV9 and TRBJ1-6 provide the parts outside the CDR3, is DSGVTQTPKHLITATGQRVTLRCSPRSGDLSVYWYQQSLDQGLQFLIQYYNGEERAKGNILERFSAQQFPDLHSELNLSSLELGDSALYFCASGEGERSPLHFGNGTRLTVT.